One T cell receptor beta chain is described in this entry. This entry is derived from a study of beta chain features in type 1 diabetes. A sort by CD45RO/CCR7/CD25/CD127/CD95/CD27 yielded CD4+ naive, central memory, regulatory and stem cell-like memory cells. The entirety of the isolated RNA underwent reverse transcription, so expressed TCRB transcripts were sequenced. Data came from immunoSEQ multiplex PCR; TCRdb stores just in-frame clones and leaves some out. The sample yields 330,000 or so clones, less than 15% seen once. Germline V gene sequence: CDR1 GTSNPN, CDR2 SVGIG (reference sequence). Trimming left V 4 bases short and J 9 bases short, with 13 bases between. This CDR3 comprises 13 residues.

Sample: central memory CD4+ T cells from blood. This sequence was found in a man under 40 in good health. The chain joins TRBV30 to TRBJ1-6; D is perhaps TRBD1 (5 bases). In DNA, the CDR3 is TGTGCCTGGAACCGGGACTTAGGTTCACCCCTCCACTTT. Its protein is CAWNRDLGSPLHF.